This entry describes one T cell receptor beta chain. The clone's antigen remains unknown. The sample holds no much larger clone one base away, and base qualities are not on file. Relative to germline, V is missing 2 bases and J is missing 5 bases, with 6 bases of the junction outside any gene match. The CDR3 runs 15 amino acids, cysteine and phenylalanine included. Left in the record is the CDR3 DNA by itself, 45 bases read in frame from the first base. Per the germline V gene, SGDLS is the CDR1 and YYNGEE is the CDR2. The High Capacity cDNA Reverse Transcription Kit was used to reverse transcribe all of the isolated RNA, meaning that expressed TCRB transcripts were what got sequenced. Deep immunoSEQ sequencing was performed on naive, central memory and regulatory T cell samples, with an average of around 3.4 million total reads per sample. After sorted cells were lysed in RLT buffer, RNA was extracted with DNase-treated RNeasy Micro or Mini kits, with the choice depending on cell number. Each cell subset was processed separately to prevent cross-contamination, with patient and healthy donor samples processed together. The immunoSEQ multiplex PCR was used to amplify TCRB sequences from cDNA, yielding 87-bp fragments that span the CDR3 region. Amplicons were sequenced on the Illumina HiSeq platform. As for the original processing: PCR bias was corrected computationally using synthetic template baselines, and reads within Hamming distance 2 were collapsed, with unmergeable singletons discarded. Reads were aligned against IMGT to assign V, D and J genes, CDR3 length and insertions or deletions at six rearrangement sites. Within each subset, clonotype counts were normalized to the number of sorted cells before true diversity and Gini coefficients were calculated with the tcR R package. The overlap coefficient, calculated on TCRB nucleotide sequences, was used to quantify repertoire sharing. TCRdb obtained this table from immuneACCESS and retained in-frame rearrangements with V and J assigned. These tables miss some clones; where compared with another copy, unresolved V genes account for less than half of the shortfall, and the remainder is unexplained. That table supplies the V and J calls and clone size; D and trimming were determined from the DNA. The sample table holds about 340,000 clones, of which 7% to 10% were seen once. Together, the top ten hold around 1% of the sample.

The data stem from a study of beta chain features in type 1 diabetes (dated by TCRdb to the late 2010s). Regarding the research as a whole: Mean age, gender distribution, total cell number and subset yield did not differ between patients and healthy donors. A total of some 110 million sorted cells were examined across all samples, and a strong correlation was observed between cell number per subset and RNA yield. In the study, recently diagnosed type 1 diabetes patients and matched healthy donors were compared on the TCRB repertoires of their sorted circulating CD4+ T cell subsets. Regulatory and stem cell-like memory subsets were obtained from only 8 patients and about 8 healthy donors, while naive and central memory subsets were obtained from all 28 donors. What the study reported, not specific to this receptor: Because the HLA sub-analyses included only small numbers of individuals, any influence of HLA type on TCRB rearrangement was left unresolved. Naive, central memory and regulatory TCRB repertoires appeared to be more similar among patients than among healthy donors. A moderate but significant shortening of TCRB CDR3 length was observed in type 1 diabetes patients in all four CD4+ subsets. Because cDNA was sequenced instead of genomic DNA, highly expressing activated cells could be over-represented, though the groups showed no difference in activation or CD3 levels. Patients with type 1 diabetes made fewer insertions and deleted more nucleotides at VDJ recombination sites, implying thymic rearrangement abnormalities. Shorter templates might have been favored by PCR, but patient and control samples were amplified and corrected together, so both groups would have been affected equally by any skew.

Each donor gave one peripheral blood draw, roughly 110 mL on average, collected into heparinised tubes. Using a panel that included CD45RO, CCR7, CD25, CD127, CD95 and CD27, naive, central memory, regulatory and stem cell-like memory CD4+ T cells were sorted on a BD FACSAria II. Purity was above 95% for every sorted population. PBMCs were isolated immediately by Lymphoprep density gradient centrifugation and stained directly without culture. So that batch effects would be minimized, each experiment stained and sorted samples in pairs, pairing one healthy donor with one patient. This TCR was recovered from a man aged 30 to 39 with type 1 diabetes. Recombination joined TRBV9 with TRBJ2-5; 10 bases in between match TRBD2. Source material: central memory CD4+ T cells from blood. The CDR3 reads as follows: CASSVNSGGKETQYF. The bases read TGTGCCAGCAGCGTCAATAGCGGGGGGAAGGAGACCCAGTACTTC.